This TCR beta chain was observed in a study of T cells after yellow fever vaccination. Study information: The SMART-Seq v4 Ultra Low Input method served to prepare the low-cell-number fractions.

This clonotype was detected only a few times. Template-switching 5'RACE yielded the TCR cDNA; a universal primer site and UMIs were added in the process. TCRdb re-derived calls from the 5' RACE reads in MiXCR, one entry per CDR3 protein. The repertoire consists of over 65,000 distinct CDR3 sequences, with less than 15% occurring once and the leading ten covering 20% to 25%. V shed 1 base and J 2 bases; nucleotides not matched to a gene: 6. This CDR3 is 16 amino acids long. Germline V gene lookup returns CDR1 LGHNA and CDR2 YSLEER. Overall study results and limits: Clones that expanded after primary vaccination mostly reappeared after the booster (around 96% CD4, 70% to 90% CD8). Contamination of FACS-sorted repertoires by abundant clonotypes from the bulk population could occur.

The source of this sequence is a man aged 18 to 35 who received the YFV17D yellow fever vaccine. This sequence joins TRBV4-3 and TRBJ2-3; 7 positions match TRBD1. The material was CD8+ T cells not binding an NS4B(214-222) dextramer, sorted from PBMCs, obtained roughly 20 days after the first yellow fever vaccination. CDR3 in DNA: TGCGCCAGCAGCCAAGGGACAGGAGGCCTCACAGATACGCAGTATTTT. Its protein product is CASSQGTGGLTDTQYF.